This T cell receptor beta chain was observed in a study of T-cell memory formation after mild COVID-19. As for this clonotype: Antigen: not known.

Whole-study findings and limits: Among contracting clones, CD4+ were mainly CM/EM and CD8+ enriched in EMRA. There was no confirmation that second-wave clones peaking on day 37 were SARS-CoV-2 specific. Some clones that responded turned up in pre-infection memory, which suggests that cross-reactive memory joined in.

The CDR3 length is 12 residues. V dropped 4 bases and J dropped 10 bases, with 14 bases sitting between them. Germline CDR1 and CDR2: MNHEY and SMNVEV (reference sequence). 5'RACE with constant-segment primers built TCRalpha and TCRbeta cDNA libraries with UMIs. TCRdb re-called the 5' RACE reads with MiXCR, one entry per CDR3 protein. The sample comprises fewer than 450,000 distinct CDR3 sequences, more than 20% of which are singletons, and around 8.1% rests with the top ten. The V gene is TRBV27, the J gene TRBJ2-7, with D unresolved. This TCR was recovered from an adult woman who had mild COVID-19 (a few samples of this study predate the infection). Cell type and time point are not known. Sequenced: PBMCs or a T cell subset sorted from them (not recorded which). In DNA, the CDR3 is TGTGCCAGCAGTTCAACTGGAGAGAACCAGTACTTC. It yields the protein CASSSTGENQYF.